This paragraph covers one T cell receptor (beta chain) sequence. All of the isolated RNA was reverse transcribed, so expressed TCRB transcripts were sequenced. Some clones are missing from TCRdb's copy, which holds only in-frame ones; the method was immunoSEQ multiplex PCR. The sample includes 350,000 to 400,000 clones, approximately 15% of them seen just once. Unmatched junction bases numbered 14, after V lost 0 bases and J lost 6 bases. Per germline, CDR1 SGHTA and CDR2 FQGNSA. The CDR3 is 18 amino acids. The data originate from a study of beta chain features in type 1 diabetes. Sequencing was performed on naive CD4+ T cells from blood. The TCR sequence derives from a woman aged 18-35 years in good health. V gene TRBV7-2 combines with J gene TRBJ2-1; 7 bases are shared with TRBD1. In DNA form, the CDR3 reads TGTGCCAGCAGCTTAGCTATCCTGGGGCAAAGGGGGCTCAATGAGCAGTTCTTC. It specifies CASSLAILGQRGLNEQFF.